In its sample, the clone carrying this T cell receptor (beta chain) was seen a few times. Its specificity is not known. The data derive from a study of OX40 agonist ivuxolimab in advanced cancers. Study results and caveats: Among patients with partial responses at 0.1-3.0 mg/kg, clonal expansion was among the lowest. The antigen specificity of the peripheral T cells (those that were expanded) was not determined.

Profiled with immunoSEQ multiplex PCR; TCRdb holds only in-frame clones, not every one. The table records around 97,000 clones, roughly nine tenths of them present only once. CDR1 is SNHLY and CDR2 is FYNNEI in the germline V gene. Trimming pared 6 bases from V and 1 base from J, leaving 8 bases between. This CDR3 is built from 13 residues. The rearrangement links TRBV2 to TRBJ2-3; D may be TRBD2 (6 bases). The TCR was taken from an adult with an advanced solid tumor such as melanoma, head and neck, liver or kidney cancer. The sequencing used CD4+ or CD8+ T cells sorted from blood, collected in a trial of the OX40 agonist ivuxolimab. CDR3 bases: TGTGCCAGCAGAGGCGGGGGCACAGATACGCAGTATTTT. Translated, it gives CASRGGGTDTQYF.